The TCR beta chain described here comes from a study of radiation and T cells in renal cell carcinoma. The study's findings and limits: In blood, top tumor clones expanded by 2 weeks, shrinking by 4.

Method: immunoSEQ multiplex PCR; TCRdb's copy keeps in-frame clones and lacks some. The data contain about 130,000 clones, roughly 80% of them singletons. Concerning this clone itself: As yet, its antigen is unknown.

Germline CDR1 DFQATT, CDR2 SNEGSKA (reference sequence). The germline V and J ends were trimmed by 3 bases and 1 base, with 1 base remaining between them. The CDR3 contains 11 residues. Time point: baseline pretreatment blood. As for treatment: 15 Gy SBRT to primary tumor, nephrectomy 4 weeks later. Clear cell pathology was present in this patient's renal cell carcinoma. Sequencing used blood, obtained from a patient whose treatment included radiotherapy and nephrectomy. The rearrangement uses TRBV20-1 and TRBJ1-3; D uncertain. The clonotype was recovered from a woman aged 60-70 years with renal cell carcinoma. Written as DNA, the CDR3 is TGCAGTGCTAGTTCTGGAAACACCATATATTTT. Residues: CSASSGNTIYF.